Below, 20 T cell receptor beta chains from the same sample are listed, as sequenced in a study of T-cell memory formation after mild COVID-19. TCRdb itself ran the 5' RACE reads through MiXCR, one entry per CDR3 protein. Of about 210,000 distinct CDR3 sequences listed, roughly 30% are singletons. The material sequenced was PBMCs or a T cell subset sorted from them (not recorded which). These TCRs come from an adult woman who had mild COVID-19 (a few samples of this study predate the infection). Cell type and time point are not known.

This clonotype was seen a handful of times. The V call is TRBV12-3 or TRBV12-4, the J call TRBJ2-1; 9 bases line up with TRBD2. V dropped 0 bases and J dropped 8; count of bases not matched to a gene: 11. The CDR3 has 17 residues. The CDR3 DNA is TGTGCCAGCAGTTTAGCGCTGGTAGCGGGAGCTCCGGATGAGCAGTTCTTC. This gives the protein CASSLALVAGAPDEQFF.

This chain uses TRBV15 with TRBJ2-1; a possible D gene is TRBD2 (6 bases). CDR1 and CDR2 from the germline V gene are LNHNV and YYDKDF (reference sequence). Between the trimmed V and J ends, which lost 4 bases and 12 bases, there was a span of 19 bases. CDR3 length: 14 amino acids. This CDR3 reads CATSTTSGGFGQFF. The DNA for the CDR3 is TGTGCCACCAGCACCACCTCCGGGGGATTTGGGCAGTTCTTC.

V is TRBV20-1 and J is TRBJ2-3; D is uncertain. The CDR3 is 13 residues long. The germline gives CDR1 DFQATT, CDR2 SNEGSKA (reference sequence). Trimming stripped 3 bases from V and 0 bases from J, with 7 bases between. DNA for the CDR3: TGCAGTGCTAGTTCGGACAGCACAGATACGCAGTATTTT. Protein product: CSASSDSTDTQYF.

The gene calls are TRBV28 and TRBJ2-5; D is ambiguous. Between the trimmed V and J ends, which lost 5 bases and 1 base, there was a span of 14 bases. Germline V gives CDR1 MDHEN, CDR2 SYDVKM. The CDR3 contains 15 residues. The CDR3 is CASSPWTNTQETQYF. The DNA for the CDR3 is TGTGCCAGCAGTCCTTGGACCAATACCCAAGAGACCCAGTACTTC.

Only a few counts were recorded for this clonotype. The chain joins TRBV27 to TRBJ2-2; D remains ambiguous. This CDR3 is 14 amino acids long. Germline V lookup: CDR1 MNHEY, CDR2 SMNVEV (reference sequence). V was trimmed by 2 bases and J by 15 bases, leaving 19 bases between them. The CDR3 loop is CASSLVIGQKAVFF. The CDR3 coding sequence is TGTGCCAGCAGTTTAGTAATCGGGCAGAAGGCCGTGTTTTTT.

The CDR3 here is CASTQGGGYNEQFF. The CDR3 coding sequence is TGTGCCAGCACCCAGGGGGGGGGCTACAATGAGCAGTTCTTC. The chain links TRBV6-5 to TRBJ2-1; either TRBD1 or TRBD2 may supply D (7 bases each). The V gene's germline CDR1 is MNHEY and CDR2 SVGAGI. Trimming stripped 7 bases from V and 3 bases from J, with 13 bases between. The CDR3 has 14 amino acids.

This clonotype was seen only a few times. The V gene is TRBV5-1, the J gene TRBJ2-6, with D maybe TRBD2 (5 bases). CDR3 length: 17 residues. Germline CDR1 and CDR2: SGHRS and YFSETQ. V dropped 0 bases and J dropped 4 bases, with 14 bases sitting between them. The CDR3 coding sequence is TGCGCCAGCAGCTTGGGTCGGGGTTCAAGAGGGGCCAACGTCCTGACTTTC. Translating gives CASSLGRGSRGANVLTF.

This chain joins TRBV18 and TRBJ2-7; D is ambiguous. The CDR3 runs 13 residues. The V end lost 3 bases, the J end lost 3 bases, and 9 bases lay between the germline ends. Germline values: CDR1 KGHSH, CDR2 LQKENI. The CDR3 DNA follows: TGTGCCAGCTCACCCCCTATGAGCTACGAGCAGTACTTC. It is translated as CASSPPMSYEQYF. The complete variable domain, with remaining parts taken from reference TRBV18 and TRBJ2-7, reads NAGVMQNPRHLVRRRGQEARLRCSPMKGHSHVYWYRQLPEEGLKFMVYLQKENIIDESGMPKERFSAEFPKEGPSILRIQQVVRGDSAAYFCASSPPMSYEQYFGPGTRLTVT.

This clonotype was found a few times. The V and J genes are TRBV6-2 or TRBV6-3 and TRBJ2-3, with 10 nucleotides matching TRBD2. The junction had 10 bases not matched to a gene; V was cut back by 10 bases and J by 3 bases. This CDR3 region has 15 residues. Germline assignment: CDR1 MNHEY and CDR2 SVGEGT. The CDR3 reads CATHLGLAETDTQYF. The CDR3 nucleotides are TGTGCCACCCACCTCGGACTAGCGGAAACAGATACGCAGTATTTT.

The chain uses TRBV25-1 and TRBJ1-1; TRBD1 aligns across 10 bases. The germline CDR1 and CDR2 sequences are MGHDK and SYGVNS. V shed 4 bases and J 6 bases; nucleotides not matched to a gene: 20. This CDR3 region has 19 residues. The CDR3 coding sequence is TGTGCCAGCAGTGGGGAGGTACGCGACAGGGGGCTTTGGGCCGCTGAAGCTTTCTTT. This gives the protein CASSGEVRDRGLWAAEAFF.

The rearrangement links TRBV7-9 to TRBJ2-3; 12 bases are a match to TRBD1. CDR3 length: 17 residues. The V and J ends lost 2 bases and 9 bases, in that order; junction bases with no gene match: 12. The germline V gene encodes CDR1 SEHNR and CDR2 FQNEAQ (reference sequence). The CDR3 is CASSLRGTGGEQGTQYF. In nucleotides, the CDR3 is TGTGCCAGCAGCTTAAGGGGGACAGGGGGCGAGCAGGGCACGCAGTATTTT. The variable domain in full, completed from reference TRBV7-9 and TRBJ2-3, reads DTGVSQNPRHKITKRGQNVTFRCDPISEHNRLYWYRQTLGQGPEFLTYFQNEAQLEKSRLLSDRFSAERPKGSFSTLEIQRTEQGDSAMYLCASSLRGTGGEQGTQYFGPGTRLTVL.

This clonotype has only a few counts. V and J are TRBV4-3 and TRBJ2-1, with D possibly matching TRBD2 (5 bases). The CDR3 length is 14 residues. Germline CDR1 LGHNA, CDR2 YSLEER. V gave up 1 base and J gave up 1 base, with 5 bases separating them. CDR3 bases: TGCGCCAGCAGCCAAGGAGGGTCCTACAATGAGCAGTTCTTC. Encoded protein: CASSQGGSYNEQFF.

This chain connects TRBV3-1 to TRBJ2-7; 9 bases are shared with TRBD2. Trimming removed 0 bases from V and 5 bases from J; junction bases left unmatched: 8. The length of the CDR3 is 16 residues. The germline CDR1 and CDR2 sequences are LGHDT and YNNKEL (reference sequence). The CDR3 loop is CASSQEGSGRSNEQYF. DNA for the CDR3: TGTGCCAGCAGCCAAGAGGGGAGCGGGAGGAGCAACGAGCAGTACTTC.

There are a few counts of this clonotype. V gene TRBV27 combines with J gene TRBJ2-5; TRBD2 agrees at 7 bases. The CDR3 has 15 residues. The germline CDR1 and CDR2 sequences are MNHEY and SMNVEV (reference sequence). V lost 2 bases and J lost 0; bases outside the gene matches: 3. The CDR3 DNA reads TGTGCCAGCAGTTTACTGGGGACTAACCAAGAGACCCAGTACTTC. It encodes CASSLLGTNQETQYF.

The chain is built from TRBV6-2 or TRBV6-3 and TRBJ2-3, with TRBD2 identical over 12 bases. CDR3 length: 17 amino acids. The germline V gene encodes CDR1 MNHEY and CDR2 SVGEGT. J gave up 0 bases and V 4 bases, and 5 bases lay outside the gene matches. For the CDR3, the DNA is TGTGCCAGCAGTTTCCCCGGACTAGCGGGGAGCACAGATACGCAGTATTTT. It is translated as CASSFPGLAGSTDTQYF.

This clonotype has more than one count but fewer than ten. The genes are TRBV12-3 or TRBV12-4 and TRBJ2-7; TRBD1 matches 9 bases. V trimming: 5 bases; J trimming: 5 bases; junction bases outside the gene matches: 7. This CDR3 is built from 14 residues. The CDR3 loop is CASSIRRTGDEQYF. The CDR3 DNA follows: TGTGCCAGCAGTATCAGACGGACAGGGGACGAGCAGTACTTC.

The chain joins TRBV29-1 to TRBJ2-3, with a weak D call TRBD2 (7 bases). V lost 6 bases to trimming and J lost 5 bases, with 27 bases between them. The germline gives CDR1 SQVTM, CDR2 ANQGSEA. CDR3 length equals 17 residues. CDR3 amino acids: CSVGPGQPSPGGDTQYF. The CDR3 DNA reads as TGCAGCGTGGGCCCGGGACAACCTTCCCCGGGAGGAGATACGCAGTATTTT.

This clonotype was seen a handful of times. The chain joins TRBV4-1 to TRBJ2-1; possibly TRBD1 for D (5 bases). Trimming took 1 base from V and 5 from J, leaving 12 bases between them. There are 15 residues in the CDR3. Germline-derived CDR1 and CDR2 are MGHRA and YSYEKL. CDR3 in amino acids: CASSQGQRENNEQFF. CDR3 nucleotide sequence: TGCGCCAGCAGCCAAGGACAGCGTGAGAACAATGAGCAGTTCTTC.

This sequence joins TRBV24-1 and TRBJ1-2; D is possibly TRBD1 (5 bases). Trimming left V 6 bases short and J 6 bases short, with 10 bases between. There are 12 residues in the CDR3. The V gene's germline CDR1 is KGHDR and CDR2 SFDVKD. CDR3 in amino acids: CATSQGANGYTF. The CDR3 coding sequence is TGTGCCACCAGTCAGGGCGCGAATGGCTACACCTTC.

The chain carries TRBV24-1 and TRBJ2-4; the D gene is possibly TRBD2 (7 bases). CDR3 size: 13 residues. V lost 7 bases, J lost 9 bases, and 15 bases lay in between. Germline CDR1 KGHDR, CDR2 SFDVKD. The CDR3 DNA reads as TGTGCCACCAGGGGGGCGGGGGAGGGCATTCAGTACTTC. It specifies CATRGAGEGIQYF.